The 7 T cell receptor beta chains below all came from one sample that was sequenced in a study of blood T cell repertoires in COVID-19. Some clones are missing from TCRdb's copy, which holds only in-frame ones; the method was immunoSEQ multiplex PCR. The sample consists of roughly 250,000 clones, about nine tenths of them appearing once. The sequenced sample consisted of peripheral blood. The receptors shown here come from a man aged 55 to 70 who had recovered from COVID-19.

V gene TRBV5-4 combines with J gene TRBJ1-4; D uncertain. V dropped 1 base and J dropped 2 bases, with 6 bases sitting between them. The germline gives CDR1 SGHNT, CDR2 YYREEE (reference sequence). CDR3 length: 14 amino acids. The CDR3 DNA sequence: TGTGCCAGCAGCTTGAAACAGACTAATGAAAAACTGTTTTTT. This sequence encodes CASSLKQTNEKLFF.

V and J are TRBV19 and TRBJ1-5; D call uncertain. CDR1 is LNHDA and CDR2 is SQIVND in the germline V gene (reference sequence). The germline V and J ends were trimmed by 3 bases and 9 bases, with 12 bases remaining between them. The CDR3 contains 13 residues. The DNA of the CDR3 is TGTGCCAGTAGTATGATGGAGGGCCTGCCCCAGCATTTT. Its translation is CASSMMEGLPQHF. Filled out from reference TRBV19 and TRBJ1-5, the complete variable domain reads DGGITQSPKYLFRKEGQNVTLSCEQNLNHDAMYWYRQDPGQGLRLIYYSQIVNDFQKGDIAEGYSVSREKKESFPLTVTSAQKNPTAFYLCASSMMEGLPQHFGDGTRLSIL.

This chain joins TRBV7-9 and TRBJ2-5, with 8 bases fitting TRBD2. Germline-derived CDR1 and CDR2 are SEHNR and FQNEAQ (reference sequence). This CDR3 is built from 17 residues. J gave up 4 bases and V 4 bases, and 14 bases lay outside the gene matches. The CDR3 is CASSSLKARGVVETQYF. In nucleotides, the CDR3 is TGTGCCAGCAGCTCGCTAAAGGCGCGGGGGGTAGTAGAGACCCAGTACTTC.

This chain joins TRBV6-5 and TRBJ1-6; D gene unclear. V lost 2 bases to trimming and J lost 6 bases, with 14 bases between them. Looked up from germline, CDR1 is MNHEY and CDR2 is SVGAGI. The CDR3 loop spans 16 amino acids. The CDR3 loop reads CASSYLGRGGNSPLHF. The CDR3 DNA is TGTGCCAGCAGTTACCTGGGTCGGGGTGGTAATTCACCCCTCCACTTT.

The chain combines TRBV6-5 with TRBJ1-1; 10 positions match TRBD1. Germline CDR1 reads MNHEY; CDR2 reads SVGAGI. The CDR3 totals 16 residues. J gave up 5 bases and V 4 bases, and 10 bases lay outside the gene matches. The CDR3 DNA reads TGTGCCAGCAGTTCTCCACCTGACAGGGGGCTTACTGAAGCTTTCTTT. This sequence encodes CASSSPPDRGLTEAFF.

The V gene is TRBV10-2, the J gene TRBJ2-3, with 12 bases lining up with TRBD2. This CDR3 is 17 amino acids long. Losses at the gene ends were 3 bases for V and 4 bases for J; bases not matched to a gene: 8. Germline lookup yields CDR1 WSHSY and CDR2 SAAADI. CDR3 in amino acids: CASSDPWTSGISDTQYF. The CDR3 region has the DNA TGCGCCAGCAGTGACCCCTGGACTAGCGGGATTTCAGATACGCAGTATTTT.

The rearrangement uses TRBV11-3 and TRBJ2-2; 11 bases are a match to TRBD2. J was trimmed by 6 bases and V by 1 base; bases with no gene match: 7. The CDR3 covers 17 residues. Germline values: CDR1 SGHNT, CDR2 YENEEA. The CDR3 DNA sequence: TGTGCCAGCAGCTTAGTTAGCGGGGGGGCCTTCGCCGGGGAGCTGTTTTTT. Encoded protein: CASSLVSGGAFAGELFF. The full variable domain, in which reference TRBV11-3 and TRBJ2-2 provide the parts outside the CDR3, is EAGVVQSPRYKIIEKKQPVAFWCNPISGHNTLYWYLQNLGQGPELLIRYENEEAVDDSQLPKDRFSAERLKGVDSTLKIQPAELGDSAVYLCASSLVSGGAFAGELFFGEGSRLTVL.